The rows below give T cell receptor beta chains drawn from one sample of a study of shared clonotypes between healthy human individuals. Generated by immunoSEQ multiplex PCR, the TCRdb table keeps only in-frame clones and is missing some. This sample has about 2.4 million clones, with under 95% found just once. The source material was naive CD4+ T cells from PBMCs. These receptors were obtained from a young man in good health. Some clones in this sample may be carry-over from other donors' samples. CDR3s include the opening cysteine and the closing phenylalanine or tryptophan. Each record gives: J gene, V gene, D gene, clone size, CDR3 protein, CDR3 DNA. D genes are given only for firm matches. A row's size may be missing; if present it is once, few, many or a size class.

J: TRBJ1-2; V: TRBV7-2; D: TRBD1; size: NA; CDR3: CASSQGQVYGYTF; DNA: TGTGCCAGCAGCCAGGGACAGGTCTATGGCTACACCTTC
J: TRBJ2-7; V: TRBV14; D: NA; size: NA; CDR3: CASSPGTSFKEQYF; DNA: TGTGCCAGCAGCCCCGGGACATCATTTAAGGAGCAGTACTTC
J: TRBJ1-1; V: TRBV6-5; D: TRBD1; size: NA; CDR3: CASIRQGFTEAFF; DNA: TGTGCCAGCATTCGACAGGGGTTCACTGAAGCTTTCTTT
J: TRBJ1-1; V: TRBV28; D: NA; size: NA; CDR3: CASRRRGDQNTEAFF; DNA: TGTGCCAGCAGAAGAAGAGGGGACCAGAACACTGAAGCTTTCTTT
J: TRBJ2-7; V: TRBV6-5; D: NA; size: NA; CDR3: CASSIPRGRGVEQYF; DNA: TGTGCCAGCAGTATCCCCCGGGGCAGGGGGGTCGAGCAGTACTTC
J: TRBJ1-2; V: TRBV2; D: NA; size: once; CDR3: CASTPGGTLRGGYTF; DNA: TGTGCCAGCACCCCAGGAGGGACTTTGAGGGGTGGCTACACCTTC
J: TRBJ2-7; V: TRBV5-6; D: NA; size: NA; CDR3: CASRQRTIGLEQYF; DNA: TGTGCCTCCCGACAACGGACTATAGGGCTCGAGCAGTACTTC
J: TRBJ2-7; V: TRBV18; D: NA; size: once; CDR3: CASSPASSYEQYF; DNA: TGTGCCAGCTCCCCCGCGAGCAGCTACGAGCAGTACTTC
J: TRBJ1-5; V: TRBV28; D: NA; size: NA; CDR3: CASRPAGTNGQPQHF; DNA: TGTGCCAGCAGACCGGCCGGGACCAACGGTCAGCCCCAGCATTTT
J: TRBJ2-1; V: TRBV7-9; D: TRBD1; size: NA; CDR3: CASSLGQRLTLNSYNEQFF; DNA: TGTGCCAGCAGCTTGGGACAGAGGCTGACATTAAACTCCTACAATGAGCAGTTCTTC
J: TRBJ1-5; V: TRBV6-6; D: NA; size: NA; CDR3: CASSFSGQPQHF; DNA: TGTGCCAGCAGTTTCTCAGGGCAGCCCCAGCATTTT
J: TRBJ1-2; V: TRBV27; D: NA; size: NA; CDR3: CASSTGYQNYGYTF; DNA: TGTGCCAGCAGTACAGGGTACCAAAACTATGGCTACACCTTC
J: TRBJ2-7; V: TRBV28; D: TRBD1; size: NA; CDR3: CATRTGAGEQYF; DNA: TGTGCCACCAGAACAGGGGCGGGTGAGCAGTACTTC
J: TRBJ2-7; V: TRBV7-3; D: TRBD1; size: NA; CDR3: CASSQWAGGPYEQYF; DNA: TGTGCCAGCAGCCAATGGGCAGGGGGACCCTACGAGCAGTACTTC
J: TRBJ2-7; V: TRBV30; D: TRBD2; size: once; CDR3: CAWSVGIAGGQRPEQYF; DNA: TGTGCCTGGAGTGTAGGGATAGCGGGAGGCCAGAGGCCCGAGCAGTACTTC
J: TRBJ2-5; V: TRBV2; D: NA; size: NA; CDR3: CASSRGETQYF; DNA: TGTGCCAGCAGTCGGGGGGAGACCCAGTACTTC
J: TRBJ2-7; V: TRBV12-1; D: NA; size: NA; CDR3: CASSLPGQIFPFF; DNA: TGTGCCAGCAGCTTGCCGGGACAGATTTTTCCATTCTTC
J: TRBJ2-7; V: TRBV15; D: NA; size: NA; CDR3: CATSRGGILSYEQYF; DNA: TGTGCCACCAGCAGAGGTGGCATCCTCTCCTACGAGCAGTACTTC
J: TRBJ2-2; V: TRBV6-1; D: NA; size: NA; CDR3: CASSEALVERELFF; DNA: TGTGCCAGCAGTGAAGCGCTAGTCGAGAGGGAGCTGTTTTTT
J: TRBJ2-7; V: TRBV10-3; D: NA; size: NA; CDR3: CAISETGFEEQYF; DNA: TGTGCCATCAGTGAAACTGGATTCGAAGAGCAGTACTTC
J: TRBJ2-3; V: TRBV5-8; D: TRBD2; size: once; CDR3: CASSFWAGVDTQYF; DNA: TGTGCCAGCAGCTTTTGGGCGGGAGTGGATACGCAGTATTTT
J: TRBJ2-1; V: TRBV5-1; D: TRBD2; size: NA; CDR3: CASSWGLAGGLDNEQFF; DNA: TGCGCCAGCAGCTGGGGACTAGCGGGAGGGCTCGACAATGAGCAGTTCTTC
J: TRBJ1-4; V: TRBV7-2; D: TRBD1; size: NA; CDR3: CASSKDRVEKLFF; DNA: TGTGCCAGCAGCAAGGACAGGGTAGAAAAACTGTTTTTT
J: TRBJ2-2; V: TRBV19; D: NA; size: NA; CDR3: CASSPLAGELFF; DNA: TGTGCCAGTAGTCCCCTCGCCGGGGAGCTGTTTTTT
J: TRBJ1-4; V: TRBV19; D: NA; size: NA; CDR3: CASSARPNEKLFF; DNA: TGTGCCAGTAGTGCCCGGCCTAATGAAAAACTGTTTTTT
J: TRBJ1-5; V: TRBV6-5; D: TRBD1; size: NA; CDR3: CASRRDRKGQPQHF; DNA: TGTGCCAGCAGGCGGGACAGGAAAGGTCAGCCCCAGCATTTT
J: TRBJ2-1; V: TRBV4-1; D: NA; size: NA; CDR3: CASSQRTYNEQFF; DNA: TGCGCCAGCAGCCAGAGGACTTACAATGAGCAGTTCTTC
J: TRBJ2-2; V: TRBV5-1; D: TRBD1; size: NA; CDR3: CASSLVSRGTGELFF; DNA: TGCGCCAGCAGCTTAGTATCCAGGGGGACCGGGGAGCTGTTTTTT
J: TRBJ1-3; V: TRBV30; D: NA; size: few; CDR3: CAWSVTGNAGNTIYF; DNA: TGTGCCTGGAGTGTTACAGGGAACGCTGGAAACACCATATATTTT
J: TRBJ2-5; V: TRBV28; D: NA; size: NA; CDR3: CASSLGFRGPETQYF; DNA: TGTGCCAGCAGTTTGGGCTTCCGGGGGCCAGAGACCCAGTACTTC
J: TRBJ2-1; V: TRBV6-6; D: TRBD1; size: NA; CDR3: CASSFGQGAPNEQFF; DNA: TGTGCCAGCAGTTTCGGGCAGGGGGCGCCCAATGAGCAGTTCTTC
J: TRBJ2-7; V: TRBV28; D: NA; size: NA; CDR3: CASSLRPFEQYF; DNA: TGTGCCAGCAGTTTAAGGCCCTTCGAGCAGTACTTC
J: TRBJ2-7; V: TRBV9; D: TRBD1; size: NA; CDR3: CASSVAGTGGFYEQYF; DNA: TGTGCCAGCAGCGTAGCAGGGACAGGGGGCTTTTACGAGCAGTACTTC
J: TRBJ1-5; V: TRBV2; D: NA; size: few; CDR3: CASSKTESNQPQHF; DNA: TGTGCCAGCAGTAAGACTGAAAGCAATCAGCCCCAGCATTTT
J: TRBJ2-7; V: TRBV5-5; D: NA; size: NA; CDR3: CASSLGNYDYEQYF; DNA: TGTGCCAGCAGCTTGGGGAACTACGACTACGAGCAGTACTTC
J: TRBJ2-2; V: TRBV5-1; D: TRBD1; size: NA; CDR3: CASSLPGQGAAGELFF; DNA: TGCGCCAGCAGCTTGCCCGGACAGGGGGCCGCCGGGGAGCTGTTTTTT
J: TRBJ1-2; V: TRBV28; D: NA; size: once; CDR3: CASSLGGFGYTF; DNA: TGTGCCAGCAGTTTAGGGGGGTTTGGCTACACCTTC
J: TRBJ2-1; V: TRBV7-2; D: NA; size: NA; CDR3: CATTPLDNEQFF; DNA: TGTGCCACCACACCACTAGACAATGAGCAGTTCTTC
J: TRBJ1-1; V: TRBV19; D: NA; size: NA; CDR3: CASSRQGSGYAEAFF; DNA: TGTGCCAGTAGTCGGCAGGGGAGCGGTTACGCTGAAGCTTTCTTT
J: TRBJ2-3; V: TRBV7-9; D: TRBD1; size: NA; CDR3: CASSLGQGTDTQYF; DNA: TGTGCCAGCAGCTTAGGACAGGGTACAGATACGCAGTATTTT
J: TRBJ2-5; V: TRBV5-4; D: NA; size: NA; CDR3: CASSLSTGQETQYF; DNA: TGTGCCAGCAGCCTGAGTACGGGCCAAGAGACCCAGTACTTC
J: TRBJ1-3; V: TRBV5-1; D: NA; size: NA; CDR3: CASSLSGTAGNTIYF; DNA: TGCGCCAGCAGCCTCTCTGGAACGGCTGGAAACACCATATATTTT
J: TRBJ2-7; V: TRBV7-2; D: NA; size: NA; CDR3: CASSSIGRAAYEQYF; DNA: TGTGCCAGCAGCTCCATTGGTAGGGCCGCCTACGAGCAGTACTTC